This record looks at one T cell receptor (beta chain) sequence and its context. Clones were read by immunoSEQ multiplex PCR, and TCRdb kept only the in-frame ones, dropping some. The sample consists of about 240,000 clones, under 90% of them appearing once. Participant ages covered about 18 to 95 years across about 22 US areas. The junction had 2 bases not matched to a gene; V was cut back by 4 bases and J by 0 bases. The length of the CDR3 is 15 residues. Germline V gene sequence: CDR1 MGHRA, CDR2 YSYEKL. The sample comes from a study of blood T cell repertoires in COVID-19. About the research overall: From the United States, Italy and Spain came samples of acute and convalescent COVID-19. T cells, B-cell-depleted T cells, or PBMCs supplied cDNA or gDNA.

The sequenced sample consisted of PBMCs or T cells enriched from blood (not recorded which). This sequence was found in a woman in her thirties or forties who had been exposed to COVID-19. This chain connects TRBV4-1 to TRBJ2-1; TRBD2 aligns across 8 bases. This CDR3 is CASSLSGNSYNEQFF. CDR3 coding DNA: TGCGCCAGCAGCCTTAGCGGGAACTCCTACAATGAGCAGTTCTTC.